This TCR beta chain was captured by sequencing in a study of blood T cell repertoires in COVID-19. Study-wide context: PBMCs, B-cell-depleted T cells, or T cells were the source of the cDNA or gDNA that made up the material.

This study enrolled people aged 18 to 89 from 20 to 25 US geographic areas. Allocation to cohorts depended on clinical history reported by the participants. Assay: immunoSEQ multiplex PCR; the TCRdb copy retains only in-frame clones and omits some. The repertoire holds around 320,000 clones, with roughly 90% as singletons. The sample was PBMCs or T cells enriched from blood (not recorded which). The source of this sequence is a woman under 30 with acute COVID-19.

CDR3 bases: TGTGCCAGCAGCTGGGGGACTAGCATAGAGACCCAGTACTTC. Translated: CASSWGTSIETQYF. This chain joins TRBV13 and TRBJ2-5; TRBD2 matches at 9 bases. CDR3 size: 14 residues. The junction had 4 bases not matched to a gene; V was cut back by 4 bases and J by 4 bases. CDR1 is PRHDT and CDR2 is FYEKMQ in the germline V gene (reference sequence).